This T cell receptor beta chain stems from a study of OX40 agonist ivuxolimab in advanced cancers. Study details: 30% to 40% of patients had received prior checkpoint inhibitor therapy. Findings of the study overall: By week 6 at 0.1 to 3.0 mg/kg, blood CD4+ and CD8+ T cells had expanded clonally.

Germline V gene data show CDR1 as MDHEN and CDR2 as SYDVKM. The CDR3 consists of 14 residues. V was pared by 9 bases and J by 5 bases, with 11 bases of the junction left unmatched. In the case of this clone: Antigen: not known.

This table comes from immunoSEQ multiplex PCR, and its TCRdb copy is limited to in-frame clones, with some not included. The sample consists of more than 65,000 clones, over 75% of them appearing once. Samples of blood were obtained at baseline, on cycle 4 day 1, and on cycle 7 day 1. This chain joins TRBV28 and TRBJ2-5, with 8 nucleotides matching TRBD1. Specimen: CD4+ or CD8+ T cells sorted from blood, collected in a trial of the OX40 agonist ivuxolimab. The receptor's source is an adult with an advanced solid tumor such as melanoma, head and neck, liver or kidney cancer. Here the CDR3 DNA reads TGTGCCAGTACAGGGGGGCGGGTCCGCGAGACCCAGTACTTC. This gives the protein CASTGGRVRETQYF.